A selection of T cell receptor beta chains follows, all from one sample in a study. TCRdb independently ran MiXCR on the RT-PCR reads; one entry per CDR3 protein. The table includes 550,000 to 750,000 distinct CDR3 sequences, 14% detected once. Sequences were obtained from memory CD4+ T cells from blood. The receptors come from a female donor in good health, serving as a healthy control. The CDR3 runs from the conserved cysteine through the conserved F or W. The order of the fields is D gene, J gene, clone size, V gene, CDR3 DNA, CDR3 protein. A D gene is named only where the DNA matches it firmly. Clone size is shown for a subset of rows, as once, few, many or a class of expanded clone.

D gene: .; J gene: TRBJ1-1; clone size: .; V gene: TRBV7-2; CDR3 DNA: TGTGCCAGCAGCACCTCAGAGGGAGTGAACACTGAAGCTTTCTTT; CDR3 protein: CASSTSEGVNTEAFF
D gene: .; J gene: TRBJ2-1; clone size: .; V gene: TRBV5-1; CDR3 DNA: TGCGCCAGCAGCTTGGGGACAGGACCGGGAGTTGAGCAGTTCTTC; CDR3 protein: CASSLGTGPGVEQFF
D gene: .; J gene: TRBJ2-6; clone size: many; V gene: TRBV29-1; CDR3 DNA: TGCAGCGTTGAGGTGCAGCGCTCCTCTGGGGCCAACGTCCTGACTTTC; CDR3 protein: CSVEVQRSSGANVLTF
D gene: .; J gene: TRBJ1-2; clone size: few; V gene: TRBV5-4; CDR3 DNA: TGTGCCAGCAGCTTGGTAGCAGGGGACGGTGGCTACACCTTC; CDR3 protein: CASSLVAGDGGYTF
D gene: .; J gene: TRBJ1-6; clone size: many; V gene: TRBV15; CDR3 DNA: TGTGCCACCAGCAGAGAAGGGCCCAGTCTGCCCCTCCACTTT; CDR3 protein: CATSREGPSLPLHF
D gene: TRBD2; J gene: TRBJ2-7; clone size: many; V gene: TRBV4-2; CDR3 DNA: TGTGCCAGCAGCCAAGTAGCGGGAGGTCCCTACGAGCAGTACTTC; CDR3 protein: CASSQVAGGPYEQYF
D gene: TRBD2; J gene: TRBJ2-2; clone size: .; V gene: TRBV5-3; CDR3 DNA: TGTGCCAGAAGCTTGATCGGGGGGACCGGGGAGCTGTTTTTT; CDR3 protein: CARSLIGGTGELFF
D gene: TRBD2; J gene: TRBJ2-1; clone size: few; V gene: TRBV9; CDR3 DNA: TGTGCCAGCAGCGTTAGCGGGGGGGTCTACAATGAGCAGTTCTTC; CDR3 protein: CASSVSGGVYNEQFF
D gene: .; J gene: TRBJ1-4; clone size: .; V gene: TRBV5-1; CDR3 DNA: TGCGCCAGTGGCGGTGGGCCGGGGCCGACCGGTGAAAAACTGTTTTTT; CDR3 protein: CASGGGPGPTGEKLFF
D gene: .; J gene: TRBJ2-7; clone size: .; V gene: TRBV28; CDR3 DNA: TGTGCCAGTTGGCCCAGAAACTCCTACGAGCAGTACTTC; CDR3 protein: CASWPRNSYEQYF
D gene: TRBD1; J gene: TRBJ2-7; clone size: few; V gene: TRBV5-1; CDR3 DNA: TGCGCCAGCAGCTTGGATCCGGGACAGTCCTACGAGCAGTACTTC; CDR3 protein: CASSLDPGQSYEQYF
D gene: TRBD1; J gene: TRBJ1-2; clone size: .; V gene: TRBV7-9; CDR3 DNA: TGTGCCAGCAGCCGGACAGGTTCTGGCTACACCTTC; CDR3 protein: CASSRTGSGYTF
D gene: .; J gene: TRBJ1-2; clone size: once; V gene: TRBV7-9; CDR3 DNA: TGTGCCAGCAGCTTAGGATCGACAGCACGAGGCTACACCTTC; CDR3 protein: CASSLGSTARGYTF
D gene: .; J gene: TRBJ2-3; clone size: many; V gene: TRBV10-3; CDR3 DNA: TGTGCCATCAGTGTGGCGGATAGCACAGATACGCAGTATTTT; CDR3 protein: CAISVADSTDTQYF
D gene: .; J gene: TRBJ2-3; clone size: .; V gene: TRBV19; CDR3 DNA: TGTGCCAGTGGAGAAGGGCACGGCACAGATACGCAGTATTTT; CDR3 protein: CASGEGHGTDTQYF
D gene: .; J gene: TRBJ1-3; clone size: .; V gene: TRBV4-2; CDR3 DNA: TGTGCCAGCAGCCAAAACAGGGCAAACTCTGGAAACACCATATATTTT; CDR3 protein: CASSQNRANSGNTIYF
D gene: .; J gene: TRBJ2-7; clone size: few; V gene: TRBV7-2; CDR3 DNA: TGTGCCAGCAGCGGGAGAAGCTCCTACGAGCAGTACTTC; CDR3 protein: CASSGRSSYEQYF
D gene: .; J gene: TRBJ2-5; clone size: many; V gene: TRBV20-1; CDR3 DNA: TGCAGTGCTAGAGACAGGAGATGGGAGACCCAGTACTTC; CDR3 protein: CSARDRRWETQYF
D gene: TRBD1; J gene: TRBJ2-1; clone size: few; V gene: TRBV6-2/TRBV6-3; CDR3 DNA: TGTGCCAGCAGTCCCCAGAGGGACAGGGGGCATCCGGGGGTGTACAATGAGCAGTTCTTC; CDR3 protein: CASSPQRDRGHPGVYNEQFF
D gene: .; J gene: TRBJ1-5; clone size: many; V gene: TRBV4-3; CDR3 DNA: TGCGCCAGCAGCCAAGATGGGCAGGGGCAGCCCCAGCATTTT; CDR3 protein: CASSQDGQGQPQHF
D gene: .; J gene: TRBJ1-1; clone size: .; V gene: TRBV18; CDR3 DNA: TGTGCCAGCTCAACGAGTCTTGAAGCTTTCTTT; CDR3 protein: CASSTSLEAFF
D gene: TRBD2; J gene: TRBJ2-3; clone size: few; V gene: TRBV6-1; CDR3 DNA: TGTGCCGGCCGGGGCCTAGCGGGAGGTATAGATACGCAGTATTTT; CDR3 protein: CAGRGLAGGIDTQYF
D gene: .; J gene: TRBJ2-1; clone size: many; V gene: TRBV4-3; CDR3 DNA: TGCGCCAGCAGCCAAGAAGGGACTCAAAGCTCCTACAATGAGCAGTTCTTC; CDR3 protein: CASSQEGTQSSYNEQFF
D gene: .; J gene: TRBJ2-5; clone size: few; V gene: TRBV11-2; CDR3 DNA: TGTGCCAGCAGCTCGGGACTCCCAGGGGCCCAGTACTTC; CDR3 protein: CASSSGLPGAQYF
D gene: TRBD1; J gene: TRBJ2-7; clone size: many; V gene: TRBV20-1; CDR3 DNA: TGCAGTTTACCATCGGGACAGGGGATCTACGAGCAGTACTTC; CDR3 protein: CSLPSGQGIYEQYF
D gene: .; J gene: TRBJ2-5; clone size: .; V gene: TRBV7-2; CDR3 DNA: TGTGCCAGCAGCTTATCTAGACACTCACAAGAGACCCAGTACTTC; CDR3 protein: CASSLSRHSQETQYF
D gene: .; J gene: TRBJ2-6; clone size: .; V gene: TRBV6-5; CDR3 DNA: TGTGCCAGCAGTCGCTGGGGTAGCTCTGGGGCCAACGTCCTGACTTTC; CDR3 protein: CASSRWGSSGANVLTF
D gene: TRBD1; J gene: TRBJ2-5; clone size: many; V gene: TRBV15; CDR3 DNA: TGTGCCACCAGCAGAGATCCCGGGGACAGCCAAGAGACCCAGTACTTC; CDR3 protein: CATSRDPGDSQETQYF
D gene: .; J gene: TRBJ2-7; clone size: few; V gene: TRBV27; CDR3 DNA: TGTGCCAGCAGCGCGTACGGGAGCTCCTACGAGCAGTACTTC; CDR3 protein: CASSAYGSSYEQYF
D gene: .; J gene: TRBJ2-7; clone size: .; V gene: TRBV7-6; CDR3 DNA: TGTGCCAGCAGCTTAACGGGACTGAGCTCCTACGAGCAGTACTTC; CDR3 protein: CASSLTGLSSYEQYF
D gene: TRBD2; J gene: TRBJ2-1; clone size: few; V gene: TRBV7-2; CDR3 DNA: TGTGCCAGCAGTCCACAAGGGAGGGCCGATGAGCAGTTCTTC; CDR3 protein: CASSPQGRADEQFF
D gene: .; J gene: TRBJ1-2; clone size: .; V gene: TRBV7-2; CDR3 DNA: TGTGCCAGCAGCTTCACAGGGAGATATGGCTACACCTTC; CDR3 protein: CASSFTGRYGYTF
D gene: .; J gene: TRBJ1-6; clone size: .; V gene: TRBV12-3/TRBV12-4; CDR3 DNA: TGTGCCAGCAGTTTATCCGTACATAATTCACCCCTCCACTTT; CDR3 protein: CASSLSVHNSPLHF
D gene: .; J gene: TRBJ2-3; clone size: .; V gene: TRBV20-1; CDR3 DNA: TGCAGTGCGGGCCGGGGAGATACGCAGTATTTT; CDR3 protein: CSAGRGDTQYF
D gene: .; J gene: TRBJ2-6; clone size: .; V gene: TRBV9; CDR3 DNA: TGTGCCAGCAGCCCCCAGGGACTGACCTCTGGGGCCAACGTCCTGACTTTC; CDR3 protein: CASSPQGLTSGANVLTF
D gene: TRBD1; J gene: TRBJ1-2; clone size: .; V gene: TRBV11-2; CDR3 DNA: TGTGCCAGCAGCCCCCAGGGGGGGGTGGTGGGCTACACCTTC; CDR3 protein: CASSPQGGVVGYTF
D gene: .; J gene: TRBJ1-2; clone size: few; V gene: TRBV18; CDR3 DNA: TGTGCCAGCTCACCAAATACCCCTTGGGGCTACACCTTC; CDR3 protein: CASSPNTPWGYTF
D gene: .; J gene: TRBJ1-6; clone size: few; V gene: TRBV9; CDR3 DNA: TGTGCCAGCAGCGGCGACAGCTATAATTCACCCCTCCACTTT; CDR3 protein: CASSGDSYNSPLHF
D gene: .; J gene: TRBJ1-3; clone size: few; V gene: TRBV5-1; CDR3 DNA: TGCGCCAGCAGCTTGGGGTCGTTGGACACCATATATTTT; CDR3 protein: CASSLGSLDTIYF
D gene: .; J gene: TRBJ2-1; clone size: .; V gene: TRBV20-1; CDR3 DNA: TGCAGTGCTAGGAAGGCAAACTCTCATAATGAGCAGTTCTTC; CDR3 protein: CSARKANSHNEQFF